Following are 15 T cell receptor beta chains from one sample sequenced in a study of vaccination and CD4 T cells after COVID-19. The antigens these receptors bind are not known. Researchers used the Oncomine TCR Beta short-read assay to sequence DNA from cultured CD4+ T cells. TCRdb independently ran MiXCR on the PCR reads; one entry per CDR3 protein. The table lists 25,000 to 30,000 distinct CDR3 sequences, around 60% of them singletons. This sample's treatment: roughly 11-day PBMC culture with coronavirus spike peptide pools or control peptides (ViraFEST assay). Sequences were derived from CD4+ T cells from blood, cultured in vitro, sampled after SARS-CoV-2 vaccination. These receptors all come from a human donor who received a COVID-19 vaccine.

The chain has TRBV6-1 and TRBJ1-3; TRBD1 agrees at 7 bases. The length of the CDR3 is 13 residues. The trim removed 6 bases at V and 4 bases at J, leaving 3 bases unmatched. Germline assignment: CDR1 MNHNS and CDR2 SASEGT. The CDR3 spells CASRQGTGNTIYF. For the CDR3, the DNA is TGTGCCAGCAGACAGGGGACCGGAAACACCATATATTTT.

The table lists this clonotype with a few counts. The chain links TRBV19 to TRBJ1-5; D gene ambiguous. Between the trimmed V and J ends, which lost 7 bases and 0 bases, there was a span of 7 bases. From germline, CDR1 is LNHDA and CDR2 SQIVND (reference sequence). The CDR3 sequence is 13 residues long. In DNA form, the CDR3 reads TGTGCCAGTACGAAAAATAGCAATCAGCCCCAGCATTTT. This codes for CASTKNSNQPQHF.

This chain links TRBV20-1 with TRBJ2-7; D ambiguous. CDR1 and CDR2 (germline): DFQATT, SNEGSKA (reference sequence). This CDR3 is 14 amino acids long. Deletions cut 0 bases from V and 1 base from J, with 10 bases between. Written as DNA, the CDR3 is TGCAGTGCTAGAGATGTGGCCCGATCCTACGAGCAGTACTTC. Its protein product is CSARDVARSYEQYF.

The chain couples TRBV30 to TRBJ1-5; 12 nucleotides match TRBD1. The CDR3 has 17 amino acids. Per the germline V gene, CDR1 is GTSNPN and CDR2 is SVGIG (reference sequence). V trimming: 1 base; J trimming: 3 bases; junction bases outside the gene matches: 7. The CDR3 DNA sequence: TGTGCCTGGAGTGGGGACAGGGGGCGTTTGCACAATCAGCCCCAGCATTTT. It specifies CAWSGDRGRLHNQPQHF. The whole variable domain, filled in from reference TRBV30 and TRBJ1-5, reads SQTIHQWPATLVQPVGSPLSLECTVEGTSNPNLYWYRQAAGRGLQLLFYSVGIGQISSEVPQNLSASRPQDRQFILSSKKLLLSDSGFYLCAWSGDRGRLHNQPQHFGDGTRLSIL.

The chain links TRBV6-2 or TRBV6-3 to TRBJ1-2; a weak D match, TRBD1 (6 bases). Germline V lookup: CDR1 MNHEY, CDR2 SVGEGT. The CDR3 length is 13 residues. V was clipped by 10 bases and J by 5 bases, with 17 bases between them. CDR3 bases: TGTGCCACCCAGCGGACAGCCTCTTATGGCTACACCTTC. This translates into CATQRTASYGYTF.

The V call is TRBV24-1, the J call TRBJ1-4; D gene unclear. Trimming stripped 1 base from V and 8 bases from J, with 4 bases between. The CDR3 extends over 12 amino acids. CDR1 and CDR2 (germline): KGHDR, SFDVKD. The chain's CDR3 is CATSDFEEKLFF. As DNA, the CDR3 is TGTGCCACCAGTGATTTTGAGGAAAAACTGTTTTTT.

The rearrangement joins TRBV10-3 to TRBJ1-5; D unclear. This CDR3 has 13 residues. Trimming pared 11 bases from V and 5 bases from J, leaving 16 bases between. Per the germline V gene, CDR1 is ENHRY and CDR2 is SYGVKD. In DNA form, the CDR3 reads TGTGCCTCGTCGCCAGGAAAAGATCAGCCCCAGCATTTT. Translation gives CASSPGKDQPQHF.

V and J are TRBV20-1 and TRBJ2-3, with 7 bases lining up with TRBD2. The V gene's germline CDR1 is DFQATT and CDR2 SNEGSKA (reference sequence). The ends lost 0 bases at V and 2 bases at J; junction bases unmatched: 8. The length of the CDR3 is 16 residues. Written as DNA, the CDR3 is TGCAGTGCTAGAGACGTAGCGGGTACCCACACAGATACGCAGTATTTT. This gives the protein CSARDVAGTHTDTQYF.

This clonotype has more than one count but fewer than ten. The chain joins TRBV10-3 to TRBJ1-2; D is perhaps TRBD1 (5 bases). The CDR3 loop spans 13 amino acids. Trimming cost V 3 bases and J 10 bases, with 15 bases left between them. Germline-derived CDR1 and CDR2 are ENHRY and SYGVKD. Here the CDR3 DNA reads TGTGCCATCAGTGAACATGAGTCAGGGACCTACACCTTC. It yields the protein CAISEHESGTYTF.

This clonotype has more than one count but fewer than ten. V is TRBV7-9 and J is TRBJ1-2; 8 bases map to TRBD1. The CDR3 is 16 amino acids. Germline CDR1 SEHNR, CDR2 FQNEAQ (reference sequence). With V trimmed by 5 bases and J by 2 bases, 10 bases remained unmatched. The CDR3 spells CASSQYPQGENYGYTF. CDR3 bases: TGTGCCAGCAGCCAGTATCCACAGGGGGAGAACTATGGCTACACCTTC.

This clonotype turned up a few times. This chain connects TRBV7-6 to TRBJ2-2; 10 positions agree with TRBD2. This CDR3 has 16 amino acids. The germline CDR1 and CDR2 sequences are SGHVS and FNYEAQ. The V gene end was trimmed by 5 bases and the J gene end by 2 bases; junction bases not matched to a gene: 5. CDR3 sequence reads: CASSPRTSGNTGELFF. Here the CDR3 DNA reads TGTGCCAGCAGCCCCAGGACTAGCGGAAACACCGGGGAGCTGTTTTTT.

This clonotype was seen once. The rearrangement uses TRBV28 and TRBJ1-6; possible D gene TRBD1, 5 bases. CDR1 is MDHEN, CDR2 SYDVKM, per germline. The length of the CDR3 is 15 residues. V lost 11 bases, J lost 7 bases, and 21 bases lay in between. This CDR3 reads CAAGEPGGLNSPLHF. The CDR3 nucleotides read TGTGCCGCGGGAGAGCCCGGGGGATTAAATTCACCCCTCCACTTT.

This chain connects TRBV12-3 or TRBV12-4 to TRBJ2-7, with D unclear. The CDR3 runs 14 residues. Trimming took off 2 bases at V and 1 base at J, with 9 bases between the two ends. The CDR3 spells CASSLYADSYEQYF. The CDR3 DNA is TGTGCCAGCAGTTTATACGCGGATTCCTACGAGCAGTACTTC.

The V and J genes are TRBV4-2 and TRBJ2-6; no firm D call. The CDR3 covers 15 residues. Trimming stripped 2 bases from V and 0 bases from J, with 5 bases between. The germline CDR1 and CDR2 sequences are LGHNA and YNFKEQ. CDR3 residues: CASSQLGSGANVLTF. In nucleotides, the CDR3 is TGTGCCAGCAGCCAACTTGGCTCTGGGGCCAACGTCCTGACTTTC.

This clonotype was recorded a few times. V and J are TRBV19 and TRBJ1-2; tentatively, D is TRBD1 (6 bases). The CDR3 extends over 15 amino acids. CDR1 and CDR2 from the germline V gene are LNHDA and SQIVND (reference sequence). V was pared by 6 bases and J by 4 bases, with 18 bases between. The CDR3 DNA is TGTGCCAGTAGCGCGACCCCCAGGGGACCCTATGGCTACACCTTC. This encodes CASSATPRGPYGYTF.